Listed here is a single TCR beta chain. The antigen is undetermined. V trimming: 4 bases; J trimming: 5 bases; junction bases outside the gene matches: 2. The CDR3 has 13 amino acids. Germline-derived CDR1 and CDR2 are LGHNA and YSLEER. This sample was included in a study of shared clonotypes between healthy human individuals. Study context: Contributing individuals were a couple of females and a few males aged 18 to 49. A donor's plate count was three for CD4 naive and three for CD4 memory; CD8 naive had two and CD8 memory one.

Whole-study findings and limits: In the sorted subsets, rarefaction showed sequencing was incomplete despite large depth.

The data were produced by immunoSEQ multiplex PCR, yet TCRdb's version contains in-frame clones alone and is incomplete. The data show about 2.2 million clones, with about 93% seen just once and 1.5% to 2% held by the top ten. The naive CD8 population came from CD45RO-negative cells selected for CCR7, without terminally differentiated effector memory CD45RA+ cells. The rearrangement links TRBV4-3 to TRBJ2-5; the match to TRBD1 covers 9 bases. Sequencing was performed on naive CD8+ T cells from PBMCs. The TCR comes from a man aged 18 to 29 in good health. Some clones in this sample may be carry-over from other donors' samples. This CDR3 reads CASSRTGEETQYF. In DNA form, the CDR3 reads TGCGCCAGCAGCCGGACAGGGGAGGAGACCCAGTACTTC.